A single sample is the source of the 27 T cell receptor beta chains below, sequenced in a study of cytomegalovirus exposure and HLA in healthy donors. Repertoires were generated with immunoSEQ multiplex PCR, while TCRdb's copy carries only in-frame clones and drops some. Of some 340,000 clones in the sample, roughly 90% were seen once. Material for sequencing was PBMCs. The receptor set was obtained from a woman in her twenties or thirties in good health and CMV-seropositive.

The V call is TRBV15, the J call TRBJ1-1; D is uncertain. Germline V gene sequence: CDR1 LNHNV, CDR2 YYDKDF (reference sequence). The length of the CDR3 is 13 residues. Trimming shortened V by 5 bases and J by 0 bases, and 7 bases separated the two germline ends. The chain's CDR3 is CATSVVMNTEAFF. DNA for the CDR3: TGTGCCACCAGCGTAGTTATGAACACTGAAGCTTTCTTT.

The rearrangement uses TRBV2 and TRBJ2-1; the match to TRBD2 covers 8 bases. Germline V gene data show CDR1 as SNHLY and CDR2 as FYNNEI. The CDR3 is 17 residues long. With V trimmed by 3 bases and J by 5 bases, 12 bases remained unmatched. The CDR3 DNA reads TGTGCCAGCAGTGACTTTGGAGTGGGACTAGAGAACAATGAGCAGTTCTTC. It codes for CASSDFGVGLENNEQFF.

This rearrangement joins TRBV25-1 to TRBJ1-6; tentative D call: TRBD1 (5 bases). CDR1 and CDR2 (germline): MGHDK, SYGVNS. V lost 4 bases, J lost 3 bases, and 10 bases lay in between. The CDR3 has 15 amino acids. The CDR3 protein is CASSGKGSYNSPLHF. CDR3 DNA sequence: TGTGCCAGCAGTGGAAAGGGGAGCTATAATTCACCCCTCCACTTT.

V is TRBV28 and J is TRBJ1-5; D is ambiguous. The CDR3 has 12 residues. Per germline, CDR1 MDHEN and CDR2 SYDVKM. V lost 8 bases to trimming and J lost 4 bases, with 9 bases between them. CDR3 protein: CASLQVNQPQHF. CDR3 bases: TGTGCCAGCCTACAAGTTAATCAGCCCCAGCATTTT.

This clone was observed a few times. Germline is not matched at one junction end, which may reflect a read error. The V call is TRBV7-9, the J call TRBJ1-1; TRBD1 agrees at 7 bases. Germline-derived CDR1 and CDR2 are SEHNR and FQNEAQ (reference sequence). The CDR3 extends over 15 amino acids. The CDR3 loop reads CASSLAEPRELRGTF. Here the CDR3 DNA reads TGTGCCAGCAGCTTAGCGGAGCCTCGAGAACTCAGGGGGACTTTT.

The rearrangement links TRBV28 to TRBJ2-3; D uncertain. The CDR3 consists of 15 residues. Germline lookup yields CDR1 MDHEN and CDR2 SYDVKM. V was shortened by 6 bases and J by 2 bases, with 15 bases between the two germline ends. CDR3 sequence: CASSFLIRSTDTQYF. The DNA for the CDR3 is TGTGCCAGCAGCTTCCTGATTAGATCCACAGATACGCAGTATTTT.

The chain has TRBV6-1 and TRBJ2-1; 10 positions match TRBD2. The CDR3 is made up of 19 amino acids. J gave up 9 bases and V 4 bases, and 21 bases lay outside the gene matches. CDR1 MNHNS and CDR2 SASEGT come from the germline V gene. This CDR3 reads CASSAVPFLRAGGQIEQFF. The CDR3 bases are TGTGCCAGCAGTGCAGTCCCCTTTTTGCGAGCGGGGGGGCAGATTGAGCAGTTCTTC.

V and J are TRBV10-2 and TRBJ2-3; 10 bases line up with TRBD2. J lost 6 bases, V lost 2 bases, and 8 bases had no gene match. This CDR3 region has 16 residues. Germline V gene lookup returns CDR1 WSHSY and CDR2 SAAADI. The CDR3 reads CASSESLAGVGDTQYF. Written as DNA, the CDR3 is TGCGCCAGCAGTGAGAGCCTAGCGGGAGTAGGGGATACGCAGTATTTT.

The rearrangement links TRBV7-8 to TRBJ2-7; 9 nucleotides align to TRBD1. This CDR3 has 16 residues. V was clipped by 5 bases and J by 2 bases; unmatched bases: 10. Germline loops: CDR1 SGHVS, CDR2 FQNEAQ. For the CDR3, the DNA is TGTGCCAGCAGCAGCAGGCCGGGACAGGGTGCCTACGAGCAGTACTTC. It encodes CASSSRPGQGAYEQYF.

This chain's CDR3 is CASSSTGGATDTQYF. The DNA for the CDR3 is TGTGCCAGCAGTTCTACCGGGGGTGCCACGGATACGCAGTATTTT. The chain recombines TRBV28 with TRBJ2-3, with D possibly matching TRBD2 (6 bases). CDR3 length equals 15 residues. Germline CDR1 is MDHEN and CDR2 is SYDVKM. Deletions cut 4 bases from V and 6 bases from J, with 17 bases between.

The DNA for the CDR3 is TGTGCCAGCAGCCAAGGACTAGCGATCCGGACAGATACGCAGTATTTT. Its translation: CASSQGLAIRTDTQYF. The chain links TRBV4-2 to TRBJ2-3; 8 bases are shared with TRBD2. V trimming: 1 base; J trimming: 3 bases; junction bases outside the gene matches: 6. Germline V gene data show CDR1 as LGHNA and CDR2 as YNFKEQ. The CDR3 has 16 amino acids.

CDR3 loop: CSVGGNSGANVLTF. DNA for the CDR3: TGCAGCGTTGGCGGAAATTCTGGGGCCAACGTCCTGACTTTC. V is TRBV29-1 and J is TRBJ2-6, with D hard to call. V was cut by 4 bases and J by 1 base, with 8 bases left in between. This CDR3 has 14 residues. The germline V gene encodes CDR1 SQVTM and CDR2 ANQGSEA. Together with reference TRBV29-1 and TRBJ2-6, the CDR3 gives the full variable domain: SAVISQKPSRDICQRGTSLTIQCQVDSQVTMMFWYRQQPGQSLTLIATANQGSEATYESGFVIDKFPISRPNLTFSTLTVSNMSPEDSSIYLCSVGGNSGANVLTFGAGSRLTVL.

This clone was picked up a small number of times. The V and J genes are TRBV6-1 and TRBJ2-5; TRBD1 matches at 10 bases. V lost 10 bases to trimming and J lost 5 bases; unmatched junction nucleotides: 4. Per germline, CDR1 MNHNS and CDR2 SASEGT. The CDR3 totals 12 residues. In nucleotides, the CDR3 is TGTGCCACAGACAGGGGGCACGAGACCCAGTACTTC. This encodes CATDRGHETQYF.

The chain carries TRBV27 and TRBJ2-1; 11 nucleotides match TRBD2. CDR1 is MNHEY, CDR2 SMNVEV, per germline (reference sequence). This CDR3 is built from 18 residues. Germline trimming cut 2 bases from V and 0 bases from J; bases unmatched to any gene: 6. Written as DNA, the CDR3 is TGTGCCAGCAGTTTACTAGCGGGGGGTTACAGCTCCTACAATGAGCAGTTCTTC. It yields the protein CASSLLAGGYSSYNEQFF.

The CDR3 sequence is CASSVATGVSYEQYF. CDR3 in DNA: TGTGCCAGCAGCGTAGCTACGGGGGTCTCCTACGAGCAGTACTTC. The V and J genes are TRBV9 and TRBJ2-7; maybe TRBD2 (6 bases). The ends were cut back, 0 bases at V and 0 bases at J, with 10 bases in the middle. Per germline, CDR1 SGDLS and CDR2 YYNGEE. The CDR3 has 15 amino acids.

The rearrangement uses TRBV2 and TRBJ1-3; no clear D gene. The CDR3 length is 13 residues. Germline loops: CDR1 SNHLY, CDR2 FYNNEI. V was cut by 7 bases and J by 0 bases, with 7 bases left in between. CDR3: CASNPSSGNTIYF. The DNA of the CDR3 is TGTGCCAGCAACCCGAGCTCTGGAAACACCATATATTTT.

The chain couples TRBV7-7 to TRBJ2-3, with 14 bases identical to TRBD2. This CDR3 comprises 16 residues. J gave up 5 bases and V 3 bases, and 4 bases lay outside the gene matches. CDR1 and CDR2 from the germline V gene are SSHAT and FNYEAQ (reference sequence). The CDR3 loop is CASSLGLAGVKDTQYF. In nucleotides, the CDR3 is TGTGCCAGCAGCTTGGGACTAGCGGGAGTTAAAGATACGCAGTATTTT.

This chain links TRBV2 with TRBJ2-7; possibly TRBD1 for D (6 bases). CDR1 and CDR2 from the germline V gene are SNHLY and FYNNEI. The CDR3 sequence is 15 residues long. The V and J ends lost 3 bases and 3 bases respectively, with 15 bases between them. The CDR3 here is CASSEVAGEDYEQYF. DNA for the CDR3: TGTGCCAGCAGTGAGGTGGCAGGGGAAGACTACGAGCAGTACTTC.

CDR3 DNA: TGTGCCAGCAGCTTTAGTCAGTATGGAAACATTCAGTACTTC. Its translation: CASSFSQYGNIQYF. V and J are TRBV11-1 and TRBJ2-4; D remains ambiguous. The CDR3 covers 14 residues. Germline CDR1 SGHAT, CDR2 FQDESV (reference sequence). V was pared by 3 bases and J by 6 bases, with 12 bases between.

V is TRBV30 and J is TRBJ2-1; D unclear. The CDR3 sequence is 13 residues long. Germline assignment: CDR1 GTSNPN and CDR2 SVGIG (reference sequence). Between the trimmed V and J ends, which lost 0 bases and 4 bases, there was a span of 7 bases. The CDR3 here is CAWSVAHYNEQFF. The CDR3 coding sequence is TGTGCCTGGAGTGTCGCACATTACAATGAGCAGTTCTTC.

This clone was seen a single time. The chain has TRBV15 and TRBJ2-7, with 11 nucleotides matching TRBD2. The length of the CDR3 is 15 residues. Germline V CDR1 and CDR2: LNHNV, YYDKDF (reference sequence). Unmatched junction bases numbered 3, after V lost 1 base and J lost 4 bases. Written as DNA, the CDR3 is TGTGCCACCAGCAGAGGGACTAGCGGGCCATACGAGCAGTACTTC. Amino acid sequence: CATSRGTSGPYEQYF.

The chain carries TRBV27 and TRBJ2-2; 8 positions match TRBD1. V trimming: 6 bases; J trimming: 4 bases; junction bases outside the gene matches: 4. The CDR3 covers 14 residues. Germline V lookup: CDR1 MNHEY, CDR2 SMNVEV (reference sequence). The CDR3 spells CASRIGQGTGELFF. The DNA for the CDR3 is TGTGCCAGCAGAATCGGACAGGGCACCGGGGAGCTGTTTTTT.

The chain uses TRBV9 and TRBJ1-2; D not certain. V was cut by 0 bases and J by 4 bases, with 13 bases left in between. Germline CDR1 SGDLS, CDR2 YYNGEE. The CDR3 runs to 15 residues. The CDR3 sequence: CASSVATGPSYGYTF. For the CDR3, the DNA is TGTGCCAGCAGCGTAGCTACGGGCCCCAGCTATGGCTACACCTTC.

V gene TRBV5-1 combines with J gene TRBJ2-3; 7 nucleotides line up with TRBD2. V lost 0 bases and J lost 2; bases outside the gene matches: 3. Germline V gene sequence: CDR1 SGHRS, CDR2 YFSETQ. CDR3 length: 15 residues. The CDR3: CASSLGSGNTDTQYF. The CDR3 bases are TGCGCCAGCAGCTTGGGAAGCGGGAACACAGATACGCAGTATTTT.

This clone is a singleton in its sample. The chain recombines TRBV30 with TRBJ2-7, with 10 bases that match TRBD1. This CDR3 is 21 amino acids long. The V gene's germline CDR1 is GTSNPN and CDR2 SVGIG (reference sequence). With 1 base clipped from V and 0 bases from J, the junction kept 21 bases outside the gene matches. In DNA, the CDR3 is TGTGCCTGGAGTGCCGGCTACCCGGGACAGGGGTGGCGGGACTTCTCCTACGAGCAGTACTTC. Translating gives CAWSAGYPGQGWRDFSYEQYF.

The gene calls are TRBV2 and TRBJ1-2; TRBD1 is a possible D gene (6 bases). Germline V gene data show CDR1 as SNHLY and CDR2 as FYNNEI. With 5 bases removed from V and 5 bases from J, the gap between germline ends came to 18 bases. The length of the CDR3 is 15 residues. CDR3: CASSHSTGTLYGYTF. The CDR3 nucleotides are TGTGCCAGCAGTCACAGCACCGGGACATTGTATGGCTACACCTTC.

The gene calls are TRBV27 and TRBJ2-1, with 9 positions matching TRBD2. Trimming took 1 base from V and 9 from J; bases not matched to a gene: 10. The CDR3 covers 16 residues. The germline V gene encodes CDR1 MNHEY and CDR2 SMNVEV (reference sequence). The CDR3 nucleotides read TGTGCCAGCAGTTTATTTGGTAGCGGGAGCCGTCCTGAGCAGTTCTTC. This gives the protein CASSLFGSGSRPEQFF.